Listed here is a single T cell receptor beta chain. No antigen is known for it. There are no base qualities to consult, and no much larger clone falls within one base. The CDR3 holds 13 amino acids from the cysteine to the phenylalanine. Just CDR3 DNA is preserved here, 39 bases in frame from base 1. The CDR1 and CDR2 encoded by the germline V gene (reference sequence) are MNHEY and SMNVEV. The junction carries 11 bases between V and J, which are trimmed by 3 bases and 6 bases respectively. The entry originates in a study of blood T cell repertoires in COVID-19 (dated by TCRdb to the early 2020s). Background for the entire study: Samples covering the acute and convalescent phases of COVID-19 were provided by collaborators in the United States, Italy and Spain. The prospective study material was composed of cDNA or gDNA derived from T cells, B-cell-depleted T cells, or PBMCs. Deeply sampled blood TCRbeta repertoires from subjects exposed to, actively infected with, or recovered from COVID-19 were included in the dataset. A freely available public database, intended as a resource for researchers studying the immune response to SARS-CoV-2, is where the repertoires were released. Samples were obtained from the ongoing ImmuneRACE study (first 160 participants) and from about 1,300 subjects provided by 6 global collaborators. Nearly every sample came with metadata listing a de-identified subject ID, COVID-19 status, age in years and sex. HLA class I and class II types, where available, came from metadata supplied by the sample provider rather than from assay-based typing. Overall study results and their limits: How much clinical and demographic metadata was included differed by source and by participant, and the metadata was provided uncurated.

Enrolling through a virtual design, the prospective study's participants ranged in age from roughly 18 to 89 years and lived across approximately 25 United States geographic areas. In the prospective study, cohorts were assigned on the basis of participant-reported clinical history obtained from a screening survey and a study questionnaire. In the prospective study, mobile phlebotomists collected whole blood, serum and a nasopharyngeal or oropharyngeal swab from each participant. Over a roughly 2-month period, participants in the prospective study had the option of providing additional blood draws and questionnaires. Blood samples from the prospective study were shipped frozen or at room temperature prior to DNA extraction. TCRbeta CDR3 regions were amplified from genomic DNA by means of the immunoSEQ Assay, a bias-controlled multiplex PCR. For the original study's pipeline: Nucleated cell counts per sample were estimated from amplification of reference gene primers within the assay. To quantify the absolute abundance of each unique TCRbeta CDR3 rearrangement, sequence reads were collapsed and filtered. Productive Simpson clonality was computed per sample as the square root of Simpson's diversity index over productive rearrangements. TCRdb stores this immuneACCESS table with in-frame sequences only. Part of the clones is absent; in the studies checked, under half of the shortfall reflects unresolved V genes, and no reason is known for the rest. The DNA was the basis for D and trimming; V, J and clone size are from that table. A total of 300,000 to 500,000 clones appear in this sample, roughly 88% of them only once. Around 0.97% of the sample belongs to the ten largest clones.

Rearrangement joined TRBV27 to TRBJ1-2; no D segment can be confidently identified. The receptor was isolated from a woman aged 25-40 years with acute COVID-19. Sequencing was performed on PBMCs or T cells enriched from blood (not recorded which). CDR3 loop: CASSFGPNNGYTF. The nucleotides are TGTGCCAGCAGTTTTGGGCCGAACAATGGCTACACCTTC.